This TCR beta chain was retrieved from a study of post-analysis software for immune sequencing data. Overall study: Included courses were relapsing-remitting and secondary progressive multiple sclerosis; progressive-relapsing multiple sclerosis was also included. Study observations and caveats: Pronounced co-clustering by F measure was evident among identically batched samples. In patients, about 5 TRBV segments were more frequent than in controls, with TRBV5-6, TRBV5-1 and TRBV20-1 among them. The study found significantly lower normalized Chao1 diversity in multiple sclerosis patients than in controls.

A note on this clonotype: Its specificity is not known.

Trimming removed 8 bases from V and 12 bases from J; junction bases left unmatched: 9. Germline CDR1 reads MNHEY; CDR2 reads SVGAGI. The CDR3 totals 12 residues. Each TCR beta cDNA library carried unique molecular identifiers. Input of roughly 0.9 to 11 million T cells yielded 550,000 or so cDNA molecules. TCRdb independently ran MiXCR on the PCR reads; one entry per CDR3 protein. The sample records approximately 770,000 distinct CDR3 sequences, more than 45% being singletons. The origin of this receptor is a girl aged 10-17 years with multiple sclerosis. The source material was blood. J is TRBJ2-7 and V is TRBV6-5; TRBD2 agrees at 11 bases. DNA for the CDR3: TGTGCCAGCGGCCGACTAGCGGGATACTTGTACTTC. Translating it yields CASGRLAGYLYF.